The rows below give T cell receptor beta chains drawn from one sample of a study of cytomegalovirus exposure and HLA in healthy donors. Clones were read by immunoSEQ multiplex PCR, and TCRdb kept only the in-frame ones, dropping some. The top ten clones hold over 5% of a sample with 130,000 or so clones, less than 80% of them seen once. Sequenced sample: PBMCs. These receptor sequences come from a man aged 35-49 years in good health and CMV-seropositive. Both conserved end residues are part of each CDR3. Fields, in order: clone size, J gene, V gene, D gene, CDR3 DNA, CDR3 protein. The D gene is left open where the match is weak. Expanded clones are given a class, and other clones once, few, many or no size at all.

>NA|TRBJ2-1|TRBV11-3|TRBD1
TGTGCCAGCAGCAAGAGAGGGACCGGGACAGGCTCTGGAAATGAGCAGTTCTTC
CASSKRGTGTGSGNEQFF
>few|TRBJ1-5|TRBV29-1|NA
TGCAGCGCCGCGGGTAGGCTCAATCAGCCCCAGCATTTT
CSAAGRLNQPQHF
>NA|TRBJ2-2|TRBV25-1|NA
TGTGCCAGCAGCAGGGACACCACTGGGGAGCTGTTTTTT
CASSRDTTGELFF
>NA|TRBJ2-6|TRBV4-2|TRBD1
TGTGCCAGCAGCCAGAGGACAGGCCAACACTCTGGGGCCAACGTCCTGACTTTC
CASSQRTGQHSGANVLTF
>NA|TRBJ1-3|TRBV4-2|NA
TGTGCCAGCAGCCAAGATAGCGGGCCCTCTGGAAACACCATATATTTT
CASSQDSGPSGNTIYF
>NA|TRBJ1-3|TRBV5-1|NA
TGCGCCAGCAGCTTGGCAGGGTTTGGAAACACCATATATTTT
CASSLAGFGNTIYF
>NA|TRBJ1-5|TRBV27|NA
TGTGCCAGCAGTTCTAGACCCCGGGACTATAATCAGCCCCAGCATTTT
CASSSRPRDYNQPQHF
>few|TRBJ2-5|TRBV9|NA
TGTGCCAGCAGCGTAGGAAACAGTTACGAGACCCAGTACTTC
CASSVGNSYETQYF
>once|TRBJ2-7|TRBV19|NA
TGTGCCAGTAGTGTCGGGACTTTTTACGAGCAGTACTTC
CASSVGTFYEQYF
>NA|TRBJ2-1|TRBV15|TRBD1
TGTGCCACCAGCAGGGACAGGGCAAATGAGCAGTTCTTC
CATSRDRANEQFF
>NA|TRBJ1-1|TRBV6-5|TRBD1
TGTGCCAGCAGTCGCACAGGGGGCCTGAACACTGAAGCTTTCTTT
CASSRTGGLNTEAFF
>NA|TRBJ1-3|TRBV6-5|TRBD1
TGTGCCAGCAGTTACGACAGGGGAGCAGGAAACACCATATATTTT
CASSYDRGAGNTIYF
>NA|TRBJ2-2|TRBV28|NA
TGTGCCAGCAGTCCAAGGACTCTGCTCTTGGGATACACCGGGGAGCTGTTTTTT
CASSPRTLLLGYTGELFF
>NA|TRBJ1-4|TRBV7-9|NA
TGTGCCAGCAGCCCTAGCTCAGGGGCAACTAATGAAAAACTGTTTTTT
CASSPSSGATNEKLFF
>NA|TRBJ2-5|TRBV7-6|TRBD1
TGTGCCAGCAGCCCCGCAGGGGGATCATCGGAGACCCAGTACTTC
CASSPAGGSSETQYF